These T cell receptor beta chains were read from a single sample in a study of graft-versus-host responses after intestinal transplantation. Sequenced by immunoSEQ multiplex PCR; TCRdb stores in-frame clones only, minus some. This sample has about 90,000 clones, with approximately 92% found just once. These receptors' antigens are unknown. The sample was unstimulated CD8+ T cells sorted from spleen or lymph node cells, taken before intestinal transplant. The receptor set was obtained from a human donor who received an intestinal transplant. Both conserved end residues are part of each CDR3. D genes are given only for firm matches. Some rows have no size entry. The others give once, few or many, or a class for an expanded clone.

j_call d_call v_call cdr3_length clone_size cdr3_aa cdr3_nt
TRBJ1-2 . TRBV30 13 . CAWSVRGLYGYTF TGTGCCTGGAGCGTCAGGGGCCTCTATGGCTACACCTTC
TRBJ2-5 . TRBV30 12 . CAWSVLGETQYF TGTGCCTGGAGTGTACTAGGAGAGACCCAGTACTTC
TRBJ1-1 TRBD1 TRBV7-9 15 . CASSSTGQGTSEAFF TGTGCCAGCAGCTCGACGGGACAGGGGACGTCTGAAGCTTTCTTT
TRBJ1-1 . TRBV19 14 . CASSIGGWNTEAFF TGTGCCAGTAGTATCGGGGGGTGGAACACTGAAGCTTTCTTT
TRBJ2-3 . TRBV28 16 . CASSSEQGGVGDTQYF TGTGCCAGCAGTTCTGAACAAGGGGGAGTAGGAGATACGCAGTATTTT
TRBJ2-7 . TRBV27 13 . CASSLFLDYEQYF TGTGCCAGCAGTTTATTTCTAGATTACGAGCAGTACTTC
TRBJ2-3 TRBD2 TRBV10-2 15 . CASSEYGGSADTQYF TGCGCCAGCAGTGAGTACGGCGGGAGTGCAGATACGCAGTATTTT
TRBJ2-7 . TRBV5-5 14 . CASSFGWQDYEQYF TGTGCCAGCAGTTTTGGGTGGCAGGACTACGAGCAGTACTTC
TRBJ2-1 . TRBV5-1 18 . CASSFPHLMDTDYNEQFF TGCGCCAGCAGCTTTCCCCATCTGATGGACACGGACTACAATGAGCAGTTCTTC
TRBJ1-6 TRBD1 TRBV19 13 once CATRTGRNSPLHF TGTGCCACCCGGACAGGGAGGAATTCACCCCTCCACTTT
TRBJ2-5 . TRBV9 15 . CASSVAGGSGETQYF TGTGCCAGCAGCGTAGCTGGAGGGAGTGGAGAGACCCAGTACTTC
TRBJ2-5 TRBD2 TRBV7-8 15 . CASSVSGRAAETQYF TGTGCCAGCAGCGTTAGCGGGAGGGCTGCTGAGACCCAGTACTTC
TRBJ2-1 TRBD2 TRBV5-8 16 . CASSLSPRLADNEQFF TGTGCCAGCAGCTTGAGTCCGCGACTAGCGGACAATGAGCAGTTCTTC
TRBJ2-7 . TRBV27 13 . CASSSRVGYEQYF TGTGCCAGCAGTTCCAGGGTCGGCTACGAGCAGTACTTC
TRBJ1-1 TRBD1 TRBV2 14 . CASSLGQGASEAFF TGTGCCAGCAGCCTCGGACAGGGGGCCAGTGAAGCTTTCTTT
TRBJ2-1 TRBD2 TRBV19 15 . CASSFSGETNNEQFF TGTGCCAGTAGTTTTAGCGGGGAGACAAACAATGAGCAGTTCTTC
TRBJ2-3 TRBD2 TRBV2 16 once CASSAYGLAGAGPQYF TGTGCCAGCAGTGCCTACGGACTAGCGGGGGCGGGGCCGCAGTATTTT
TRBJ2-1 TRBD2 TRBV27 16 . CASRPILAGVYNEQFF TGTGCCAGCAGACCGATCCTAGCGGGAGTCTACAATGAGCAGTTCTTC
TRBJ1-5 . TRBV5-6 16 . CASSLGSGVGNQPQHF TGTGCCAGCAGCTTGGGGTCCGGGGTAGGCAATCAGCCCCAGCATTTT
TRBJ1-1 . TRBV30 13 . CAWSGGYYTEAFF TGTGCCTGGAGTGGAGGGTATTACACTGAAGCTTTCTTT
TRBJ1-3 . TRBV11-3 16 . CASSSRDTPAGNTIYF TGTGCCAGCAGCTCGAGGGACACTCCGGCGGGAAACACCATATATTTT
TRBJ2-7 . TRBV7-9 13 . CASSLSPLSEQYF TGTGCCAGCAGCTTATCACCGCTTAGCGAGCAGTACTTC
TRBJ2-3 TRBD2 TRBV7-9 17 . CASSPLQTSGHTDTQYF TGTGCCAGCAGCCCTCTCCAGACTAGCGGACACACAGATACGCAGTATTTT
TRBJ2-7 TRBD2 TRBV5-1 15 . CASKLAGKPAYEQYF TGCGCCAGCAAACTAGCGGGGAAACCGGCCTACGAGCAGTACTTC
TRBJ2-1 TRBD2 TRBV19 14 . CATSGLAGPNEQFF TGTGCCACCTCGGGACTAGCGGGACCCAATGAGCAGTTCTTC
TRBJ2-2 . TRBV12-2 15 . CASRPPRANTGELFF TGTGCAAGTCGCCCACCCAGGGCAAACACCGGGGAGCTGTTTTTT
TRBJ2-1 TRBD2 TRBV7-9 15 once CASSSLAGGGNEQFF TGTGCCAGCAGCTCACTAGCGGGAGGGGGCAATGAGCAGTTCTTC
TRBJ2-5 . TRBV4-1 17 . CASSQVSEAANKETQYF TGCGCCAGCAGCCAAGTTAGCGAGGCAGCGAACAAAGAGACCCAGTACTTC
TRBJ2-1 TRBD2 TRBV4-2 16 . CASSLSGLAGNNEQFF TGTGCCAGCAGCCTGTCCGGGCTAGCGGGGAACAATGAGCAGTTCTTC
TRBJ1-4 TRBD1 TRBV12-5 13 . CASGSQGFEKLFF TGTGCTAGTGGTTCACAGGGGTTTGAAAAACTGTTTTTT
TRBJ2-7 TRBD2 TRBV11-2 15 . CASSLGAGDPYEQYF TGTGCCAGCAGCTTAGGGGCGGGGGACCCCTACGAGCAGTACTTC
TRBJ1-2 . TRBV7-2 14 . CASSLVRGLEGYTF TGTGCCAGCAGCTTAGTTCGGGGGTTAGAGGGCTACACCTTC
TRBJ1-6 . TRBV7-6 13 . CASSLGGDSPLHF TGTGCCAGCAGCTTAGGCGGGGATTCACCCCTCCACTTT
TRBJ1-1 . TRBV27 14 . CASSLDNGSTEAFF TGTGCCAGCAGTTTAGATAACGGGAGCACTGAAGCTTTCTTT
TRBJ2-7 TRBD2 TRBV5-1 15 . CASSLGERGGHEQYF TGCGCCAGCAGCTTGGGAGAGAGGGGAGGGCACGAGCAGTACTTC
TRBJ1-1 . TRBV6-5 11 . CASSSGVEAFF TGTGCCAGCAGTTCAGGGGTTGAAGCTTTCTTT
TRBJ1-1 . TRBV19 15 . CASSIITGMNTEAFF TGTGCCAGTAGTATTATTACAGGCATGAACACTGAAGCTTTCTTT
TRBJ2-7 TRBD1 TRBV4-1 16 . CASSPSPGQGAGEQYF TGCGCCAGCAGCCCCTCTCCGGGACAGGGGGCGGGGGAGCAGTACTTC
TRBJ2-3 . TRBV15 17 . CATSRDKHAGRGDTQYF TGTGCCACCAGCAGAGATAAGCATGCGGGTAGGGGGGATACGCAGTATTTT
TRBJ1-1 TRBD1 TRBV29-1 13 . CSVGQGENTEAFF TGCAGCGTCGGACAGGGTGAGAACACTGAAGCTTTCTTT
TRBJ2-7 TRBD2 TRBV4-2 18 . CASSPFPPIGRETYEQYF TGTGCCAGCAGCCCCTTCCCCCCTATTGGGCGGGAGACCTACGAGCAGTACTTC
TRBJ2-7 . TRBV21-1 17 . CASSNNLGGGMPYEQYF TGTGCCAGCAGCAACAACCTTGGCGGGGGTATGCCCTACGAGCAGTACTTC
TRBJ1-1 . TRBV6-5 15 . CASSYDLEGNTEAFF TGTGCCAGCAGTTACGATTTGGAGGGAAACACTGAAGCTTTCTTT
TRBJ2-7 TRBD1 TRBV30 14 . CAWSPTSDRDEQYF TGTGCCTGGAGTCCTACGTCGGACAGGGACGAGCAGTACTTC
TRBJ2-1 TRBD1 TRBV7-7 18 . CASSSRDRGAGGYNEQFF TGTGCCAGCAGCTCCCGGGACAGGGGAGCGGGCGGCTACAATGAGCAGTTCTTC
TRBJ2-5 . TRBV6-1 13 . CASREPGGETQYF TGTGCCAGCAGGGAACCTGGGGGGGAGACCCAGTACTTC
TRBJ2-1 TRBD1 TRBV18 16 . CASSPGTGGITDEQFF TGTGCCAGCTCACCTGGGACAGGCGGGATTACGGATGAGCAGTTCTTC